These 32 T cell receptor beta chains share one sample of origin, sequenced in a study of blood T cell repertoires in COVID-19. The data were produced by immunoSEQ multiplex PCR, yet TCRdb's version contains in-frame clones alone and is incomplete. The sample gives some 320,000 clones, about nine tenths of which show up once; approximately 5.5% is in the top ten. Input material: PBMCs or T cells enriched from blood (not recorded which). The receptors stem from a man aged 60-69 years who had recovered from COVID-19.

V gene TRBV5-1 combines with J gene TRBJ2-7; 13 bases map to TRBD2. CDR1 and CDR2 (germline): SGHRS, YFSETQ. The trim removed 0 bases at V and 6 bases at J, leaving 9 bases unmatched. The CDR3 consists of 17 residues. Written as DNA, the CDR3 is TGCGCCAGCAGCTTGGGACTAGCGGGAGGTATAGGAGTCGAGCAGTACTTC. Its translation is CASSLGLAGGIGVEQYF.

The rearrangement joins TRBV7-3 to TRBJ1-2; 7 bases fit TRBD1. The germline V gene has CDR1 SGHTA and CDR2 FQGTGA. V was pared by 5 bases and J by 0 bases, with 6 bases of the junction left unmatched. This CDR3 comprises 15 residues. As DNA, the CDR3 is TGTGCCAGCAGCCAGACAGGGAGGACTAACTATGGCTACACCTTC. It yields the protein CASSQTGRTNYGYTF.

The DNA of the CDR3 is TGTGCCAGCAGCTCGTTCGGGGGGCGAACTGAAGCTTTCTTT. Amino acid sequence: CASSSFGGRTEAFF. The rearrangement links TRBV11-2 to TRBJ1-1; tentative D call: TRBD1 (6 bases). Germline CDR1 SGHAT, CDR2 FQNNGV. V shed 4 bases and J shed 5 bases, with 14 bases lying between them. This CDR3 spans 14 amino acids.

This chain joins TRBV23-1 and TRBJ1-4; maybe TRBD1 (5 bases). TRBV23-1 carries the ORF label, with uncertain function. The V end lost 2 bases, the J end lost 10 bases, and 11 bases lay between the germline ends. The CDR3 has 13 residues. CDR3 region: CASSQGARLKLFF. The DNA of the CDR3 is TGCGCCAGCAGTCAAGGGGCCAGATTAAAACTGTTTTTT.

The rearrangement joins TRBV2 to TRBJ2-2; TRBD2 aligns across 11 bases. The V and J ends lost 2 bases and 5 bases, in that order; junction bases with no gene match: 7. Germline-derived CDR1 and CDR2 are SNHLY and FYNNEI. The CDR3 sequence is 17 residues long. The chain's CDR3 is CASSESSGRANTGELFF. In DNA form, the CDR3 reads TGTGCCAGCAGTGAAAGTAGCGGGAGGGCCAATACCGGGGAGCTGTTTTTT.

CDR3 DNA: TGTGCCAGCAGCCAACAGGGAAAGGGGAACTATGGCTACACCTTC. Residues: CASSQQGKGNYGYTF. The rearrangement links TRBV5-4 to TRBJ1-2; TRBD1 might be the D (6 bases). There are 15 residues in the CDR3. V was clipped by 4 bases and J by 2 bases, with 15 bases between them. Germline V gives CDR1 SGHNT, CDR2 YYREEE (reference sequence).

The V call is TRBV24-1, the J call TRBJ2-1; 8 nucleotides agree with TRBD1. The CDR3 has 17 amino acids. V trimming: 3 bases; J trimming: 8 bases; junction bases outside the gene matches: 14. Germline V gene data show CDR1 as KGHDR and CDR2 as SFDVKD. CDR3 residues: CATSDPTPRGRFDEQFF. The CDR3 DNA sequence: TGTGCCACCAGTGATCCAACCCCCAGGGGGCGGTTCGATGAGCAGTTCTTC.

The chain couples TRBV25-1 to TRBJ1-5; maybe TRBD1 (6 bases). This CDR3 region has 14 residues. From germline, CDR1 is MGHDK and CDR2 SYGVNS. The V and J ends lost 3 bases and 7 bases respectively, with 13 bases between them. The CDR3 nucleotides read TGTGCCAGCAGTGATTACAGGGATTACCAGCCCCAGCATTTT. It is translated as CASSDYRDYQPQHF.

V is TRBV7-9 and J is TRBJ2-1, with TRBD2 identical over 10 bases. The CDR3 is made up of 15 amino acids. J was trimmed by 5 bases and V by 8 bases; bases with no gene match: 9. Germline loops: CDR1 SEHNR, CDR2 FQNEAQ (reference sequence). The CDR3 nucleotides read TGTGCCAGCGAGAGCGGGAGGGCCTTGAACAATGAGCAGTTCTTC. Amino acid sequence: CASESGRALNNEQFF.

The rearrangement links TRBV27 to TRBJ1-2, with a possible D match to TRBD1 (5 bases). V lost 0 bases and J lost 8, with 13 bases in between. Per germline, CDR1 MNHEY and CDR2 SMNVEV (reference sequence). CDR3 length: 14 amino acids. CDR3 DNA: TGTGCCAGCAGTTTATCGGGAGGGAGGGGCGGCTACACCTTC. It is translated as CASSLSGGRGGYTF.

The chain carries TRBV28 and TRBJ2-7, with TRBD1 as a possible D gene (5 bases). CDR1 is MDHEN, CDR2 SYDVKM, per germline. The CDR3 spans 13 residues. V was pared by 5 bases and J by 3 bases, with 11 bases between. The CDR3 sequence is CASSLKGHYEQYF. The CDR3 DNA follows: TGTGCCAGCAGTCTCAAGGGGCACTACGAGCAGTACTTC.

V is TRBV28 and J is TRBJ1-1, with TRBD1 as a possible D gene (5 bases). The CDR3 contains 16 residues. V was clipped by 5 bases and J by 3 bases, with 19 bases between them. Germline V gene data show CDR1 as MDHEN and CDR2 as SYDVKM. In DNA form, the CDR3 reads TGTGCCAGCAGTCCCATCGTTGGGGGAGGCTACACTGAAGCTTTCTTT. Protein: CASSPIVGGGYTEAFF.

For the CDR3, the DNA is TGTGCCAGCAGCTTAGCTACAGGGGAGGTAAACGAGCAGTACTTC. Encoded protein: CASSLATGEVNEQYF. V gene TRBV7-9 combines with J gene TRBJ2-7; possibly TRBD1 for D (7 bases). The V gene lost 0 bases and the J gene lost 5 bases, with 14 bases spanning the gap. Germline-derived CDR1 and CDR2 are SEHNR and FQNEAQ (reference sequence). CDR3 length: 15 residues.

This chain uses TRBV25-1 with TRBJ2-2, with a tentative D call TRBD1 (6 bases). The CDR3 runs to 15 residues. Germline-derived CDR1 and CDR2 are MGHDK and SYGVNS. V dropped 2 bases and J dropped 1 base, with 8 bases sitting between them. The CDR3 nucleotides are TGTGCCAGCAGTGAAACGGACAGGAACACCGGGGAGCTGTTTTTT. This codes for CASSETDRNTGELFF.

This chain links TRBV19 with TRBJ1-2, with 8 positions matching TRBD1. V shed 5 bases, J shed 4 bases, and the junction held 9 bases outside the gene matches. The germline V gene has CDR1 LNHDA and CDR2 SQIVND (reference sequence). The CDR3 is made up of 15 amino acids. The DNA of the CDR3 is TGTGCCAGTAGTGCGGACAGGGAGCCCTCCTATGGCTACACCTTC. Residues: CASSADREPSYGYTF.

The V gene is TRBV2, the J gene TRBJ2-7; 9 bases align to TRBD2. Trimming took 4 bases from V and 3 from J; bases not matched to a gene: 4. Germline V CDR1 and CDR2: SNHLY, FYNNEI. The CDR3 extends over 14 amino acids. The CDR3, as DNA: TGTGCCAGCAGTGTTTCTAGCGGGGACTACGAGCAGTACTTC. This encodes CASSVSSGDYEQYF.

The J gene is TRBJ2-1, the V gene TRBV24-1; D perhaps matches TRBD1 (6 bases). V was trimmed by 4 bases and J by 5 bases, leaving 8 bases between them. Germline CDR1 and CDR2: KGHDR and SFDVKD. CDR3 length equals 13 residues. DNA for the CDR3: TGTGCCACCAGTGACAGGACAGACAATGAGCAGTTCTTC. It codes for CATSDRTDNEQFF.

This clone was counted a few times. This chain links TRBV3-1 (or the pseudogene TRBV3-2) with TRBJ2-7; D not resolved. Germline V gene lookup returns CDR1 LGHDT and CDR2 YNNKEL (reference sequence). This CDR3 spans 11 amino acids. V lost 5 bases and J 3 bases, leaving 5 bases between the germline ends. The CDR3 region is CASSINYEQYF. The CDR3, as DNA: TGTGCCAGCAGCATAAACTACGAGCAGTACTTC.

The genes are TRBV2 and TRBJ2-2; D is uncertain. The germline gives CDR1 SNHLY, CDR2 FYNNEI. This CDR3 contains 15 residues. Trimming shortened V by 8 bases and J by 0 bases, and 13 bases separated the two germline ends. CDR3 DNA sequence: TGTGCCAGCTCAAGACTCGGCACGAACACCGGGGAGCTGTTTTTT. It codes for CASSRLGTNTGELFF.

For this clone: In the same sample, other DNA sequences code for this CDR3. This chain connects TRBV10-3 to TRBJ1-5; weak D call: TRBD1 (5 bases). The CDR3 has 14 amino acids. V dropped 3 bases and J dropped 4 bases, with 10 bases sitting between them. Per germline, CDR1 ENHRY and CDR2 SYGVKD. CDR3 protein: CAISEGAGNQPQHF. In DNA form, the CDR3 reads TGTGCCATCAGTGAAGGGGCAGGAAATCAGCCCCAGCATTTT.

The chain uses TRBV6-9 and TRBJ1-2; no clear D. The germline V gene encodes CDR1 MNHGY and CDR2 SVAAGI. V was pared by 1 base and J by 4 bases, with 28 bases between. The CDR3 has 20 residues. The CDR3 spells CASSYFGLVRVRSSGYGYTF. The DNA for the CDR3 is TGTGCCAGCAGTTATTTCGGGCTTGTGAGGGTGAGGTCCTCTGGCTATGGCTACACCTTC.

J is TRBJ1-2 and V is TRBV2; 9 bases are a match to TRBD1. CDR1 SNHLY and CDR2 FYNNEI come from the germline V gene. This CDR3 contains 14 residues. V shed 4 bases and J 3 bases; nucleotides not matched to a gene: 3. The CDR3 DNA sequence: TGTGCCAGCAGTGTTGGGACAGGGCACTATGGCTACACCTTC. Protein sequence: CASSVGTGHYGYTF.

In regard to this clone: Other nucleotide sequences in the sample specify the same CDR3. The rearrangement joins TRBV7-6 to TRBJ2-1; 8 bases are a match to TRBD2. After removal of 2 bases from V and 0 bases from J, the junction contained 3 bases not matched to a gene. The CDR3 sequence is 16 residues long. Germline lookup yields CDR1 SGHVS and CDR2 FNYEAQ. CDR3 bases: TGTGCCAGCAGCTTAAGCGGGGGAAGCTCCTACAATGAGCAGTTCTTC. Protein: CASSLSGGSSYNEQFF. Full variable domain (missing parts from reference TRBV7-6 and TRBJ2-1): GAGVSQSPRYKVTKRGQDVALRCDPISGHVSLYWYRQALGQGPEFLTYFNYEAQQDKSGLPNDRFSAERPEGSISTLTIQRTEQRDSAMYRCASSLSGGSSYNEQFFGPGTRLTVL.

This chain links TRBV19 with TRBJ1-5; perhaps TRBD1 as D (6 bases). Between the trimmed V and J ends, which lost 7 bases and 4 bases, there was a span of 8 bases. Germline values: CDR1 LNHDA, CDR2 SQIVND (reference sequence). This CDR3 region has 12 residues. CDR3 sequence reads: CASTTGNQPQHF. DNA for the CDR3: TGTGCCAGTACCACAGGGAATCAGCCCCAGCATTTT.

The genes are TRBV6-4 and TRBJ2-2; TRBD2 aligns across 7 bases. There are 14 residues in the CDR3. Germline trimming cut 6 bases from V and 2 bases from J; bases unmatched to any gene: 3. The germline V gene encodes CDR1 MRHNA and CDR2 SNTAGT. The CDR3 DNA is TGTGCCAGCAGGGGACTACCCAACACCGGGGAGCTGTTTTTT. Translation: CASRGLPNTGELFF.

The chain couples TRBV3-1 (or the pseudogene TRBV3-2) to TRBJ2-3; TRBD2 matches at 9 bases. With V trimmed by 5 bases and J by 4 bases, 10 bases remained unmatched. The CDR3 is 16 amino acids. The V gene's germline CDR1 is LGHDT and CDR2 YNNKEL (reference sequence). CDR3 nucleotide sequence: TGTGCCAGCAGCACACAGACTAGCGGTCTCCCAGATACGCAGTATTTT. Its translation: CASSTQTSGLPDTQYF.

The chain has TRBV15 and TRBJ1-5; no reliable D call. This CDR3 is built from 14 residues. The ends were cut back, 4 bases at V and 5 bases at J, with 12 bases in the middle. The germline V gene encodes CDR1 LNHNV and CDR2 YYDKDF (reference sequence). The CDR3 loop is CATSNGVGDQPQHF. The CDR3 DNA follows: TGTGCCACCAGCAATGGTGTCGGGGATCAGCCCCAGCATTTT.

The chain links TRBV12-3 or TRBV12-4 to TRBJ2-1; tentatively, D is TRBD1 (7 bases). The CDR3 consists of 13 residues. V gave up 2 bases and J gave up 10 bases, with 12 bases separating them. The CDR3 here is CASSLPQGGEQFF. The DNA for the CDR3 is TGTGCCAGCAGTTTACCGCAGGGGGGAGAGCAGTTCTTC.

CDR3 sequence reads: CASSDQGAEGNEQFF. The DNA of the CDR3 is TGTGCCAGCAGCGATCAGGGGGCGGAAGGCAATGAGCAGTTCTTC. The gene calls are TRBV7-3 and TRBJ2-1; 8 nucleotides agree with TRBD1. J lost 6 bases, V lost 5 bases, and 9 bases had no gene match. CDR3 size: 15 residues. Looked up from germline, CDR1 is SGHTA and CDR2 is FQGTGA.

This clone has ten or more counts. J is TRBJ1-2 and V is TRBV29-1, with 8 bases identical to TRBD1. The CDR3 contains 13 residues. Germline V lookup: CDR1 SQVTM, CDR2 ANQGSEA. The junction had 2 bases not matched to a gene; V was cut back by 1 base and J by 4 bases. The CDR3 nucleotides read TGCAGCGTTGAAGTACAGGGGGGCTATGGCTACACCTTC. Amino acid sequence: CSVEVQGGYGYTF.

This chain links TRBV5-8 with TRBJ2-7; 7 bases are a match to TRBD2. The CDR3 is made up of 16 amino acids. J was trimmed by 2 bases and V by 4 bases; bases with no gene match: 12. Germline lookup yields CDR1 SGHTS and CDR2 YDEGEE. The CDR3 region is CASSGGVRRLPYEQYF. CDR3 DNA: TGTGCCAGCAGCGGGGGGGTTCGGAGACTTCCCTACGAGCAGTACTTC.

This clone has ten or more counts. This chain uses TRBV5-1 with TRBJ2-3, with 14 bases identical to TRBD2. This CDR3 region has 19 residues. Germline CDR1 reads SGHRS; CDR2 reads YFSETQ. With V trimmed by 0 bases and J by 2 bases, 8 bases remained unmatched. CDR3 loop: CASSLGPGTSGSPTDTQYF. CDR3 sequence (DNA): TGCGCCAGCAGCTTGGGCCCCGGGACTAGCGGGAGCCCCACAGATACGCAGTATTTT.